This T cell receptor (beta chain) was identified during a study of response to subunit inactivated influenza vaccine (dated by TCRdb to the late 2010s). Background for the entire study: Deep quantitative T cell receptor repertoire profiling was used in the study to track responses to a trivalent subunit inactivated influenza vaccine.

This clonotype was detected ten times or more. What this receptor recognizes is not known. Base qualities were left out, and no much larger clone turns up one base away. The paper's findings and limits, for the study overall: The authors proposed that each seasonal influenza vaccination may bring in only a limited number of new T cells.

The method was RT-PCR. The instrument given in TCRdb is Illumina HiSeq 2500. The raw public data were reprocessed by TCRdb itself: fastp quality trimming at Q25, MiXCR clonotype calling, in-frame beta chains only. Rows are unified per CDR3 protein, each entry keeping the most common DNA and genes. The sample table shows about 800,000 distinct CDR3 sequences, and over 20% are seen once. Jointly, the top ten make up roughly a tenth of the sample. V sheds 0 bases and J sheds 2 bases, leaving 14 bases between their ends. The CDR3 covers 16 residues, taking in both the cysteine and the phenylalanine. Just the 48-base CDR3 DNA is kept, in frame starting at base 1. CDR1 and CDR2 were assigned from the germline V gene (reference sequence) as LNHNV and YYDKDF.

The receptor was isolated from a man in his fifties who received an inactivated influenza vaccine. Donor details come from another sample of the same person, matched by shared clones. The rearrangement joined TRBV15 to TRBJ2-7, with TRBD1 as a weak D call on 5 bases. Source: PBMCs from blood, taken less than 6 days after vaccination. The nucleotide sequence is given as TGTGCCACCAGCAGAGATAGTGTAACAGGTACCTACGAGCAGTACTTC. Its amino acids are CATSRDSVTGTYEQYF.